The source of this T cell receptor beta chain is a study of blood T cell repertoires in COVID-19. CDR3 length: 17 residues. V lost 2 bases to trimming and J lost 0 bases, with 14 bases between them. Germline CDR1 and CDR2: MNHEY and SVGEGT. The method was immunoSEQ multiplex PCR; TCRdb's version includes in-frame clones alone and lacks a portion of them. The sample carries fewer than 350,000 clones, more than 75% recorded once. The specimen was PBMCs or T cells enriched from blood (not recorded which). The receptor comes from a woman aged 35 to 49 with acute COVID-19. This chain joins TRBV6-2 or TRBV6-3 and TRBJ1-5; D may be TRBD1 (6 bases). CDR3 amino acids: CASSYPGQTLSNQPQHF. CDR3 coding DNA: TGTGCCAGCAGTTACCCCGGACAGACTCTTAGCAATCAGCCCCAGCATTTT.